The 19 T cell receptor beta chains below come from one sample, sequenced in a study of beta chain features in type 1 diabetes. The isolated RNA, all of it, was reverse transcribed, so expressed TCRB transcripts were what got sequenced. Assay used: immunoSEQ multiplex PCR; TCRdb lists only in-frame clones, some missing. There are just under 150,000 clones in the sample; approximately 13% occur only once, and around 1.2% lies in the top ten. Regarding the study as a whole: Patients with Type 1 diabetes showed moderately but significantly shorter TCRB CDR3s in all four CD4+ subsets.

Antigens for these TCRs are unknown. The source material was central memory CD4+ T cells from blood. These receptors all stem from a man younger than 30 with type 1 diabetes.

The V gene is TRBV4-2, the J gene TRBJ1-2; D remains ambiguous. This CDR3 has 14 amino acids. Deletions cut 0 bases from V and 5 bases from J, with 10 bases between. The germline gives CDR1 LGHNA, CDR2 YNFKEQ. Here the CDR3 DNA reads TGTGCCAGCAGCCAAGAACTCTTCCAATATGGCTACACCTTC. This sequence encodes CASSQELFQYGYTF.

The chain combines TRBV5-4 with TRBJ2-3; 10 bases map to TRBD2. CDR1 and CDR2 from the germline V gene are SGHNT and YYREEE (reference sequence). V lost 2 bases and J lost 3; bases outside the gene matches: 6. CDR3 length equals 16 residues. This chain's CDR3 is CASSFQLAGNTDTQYF. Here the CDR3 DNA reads TGTGCCAGCAGCTTCCAACTAGCGGGGAATACAGATACGCAGTATTTT. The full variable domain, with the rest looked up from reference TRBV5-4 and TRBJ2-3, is ETGVTQSPTHLIKTRGQQVTLRCSSQSGHNTVSWYQQALGQGPQFIFQYYREEENGRGNFPPRFSGLQFPNYSSELNVNALELDDSALYLCASSFQLAGNTDTQYFGPGTRLTVL.

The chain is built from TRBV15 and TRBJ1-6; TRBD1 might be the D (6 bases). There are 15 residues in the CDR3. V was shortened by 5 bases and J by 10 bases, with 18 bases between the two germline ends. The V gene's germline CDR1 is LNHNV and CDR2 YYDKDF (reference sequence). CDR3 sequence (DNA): TGTGCCACCAGCGTTAACAGGGTGGTGGGCTCACCCCTCCACTTT. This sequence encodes CATSVNRVVGSPLHF.

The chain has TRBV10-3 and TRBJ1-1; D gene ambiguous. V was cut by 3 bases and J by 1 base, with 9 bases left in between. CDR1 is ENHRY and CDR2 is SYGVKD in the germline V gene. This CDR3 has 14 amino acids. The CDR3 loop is CAISEVGRNTEAFF. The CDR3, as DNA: TGTGCCATCAGTGAAGTTGGCAGGAACACTGAAGCTTTCTTT.

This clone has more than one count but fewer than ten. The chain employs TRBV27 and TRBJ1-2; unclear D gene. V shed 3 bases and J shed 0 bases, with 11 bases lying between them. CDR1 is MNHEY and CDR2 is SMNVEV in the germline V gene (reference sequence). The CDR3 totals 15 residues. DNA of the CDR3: TGTGCCAGCAGTTTGGGCAGAAAGCCTAACTATGGCTACACCTTC. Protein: CASSLGRKPNYGYTF.

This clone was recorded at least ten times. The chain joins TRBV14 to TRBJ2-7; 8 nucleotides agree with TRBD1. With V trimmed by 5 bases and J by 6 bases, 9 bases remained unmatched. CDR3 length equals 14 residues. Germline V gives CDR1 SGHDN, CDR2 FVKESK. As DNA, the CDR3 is TGTGCCAGCAGCGACATGGCAGGGGGCCTCGAGCAGTACTTC. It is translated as CASSDMAGGLEQYF.

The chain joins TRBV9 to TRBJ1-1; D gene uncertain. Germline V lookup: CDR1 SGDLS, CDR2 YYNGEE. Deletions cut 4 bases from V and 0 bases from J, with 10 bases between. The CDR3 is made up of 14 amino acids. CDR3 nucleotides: TGTGCCAGCAGCCAGACGGGCCTGAACACTGAAGCTTTCTTT. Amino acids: CASSQTGLNTEAFF.

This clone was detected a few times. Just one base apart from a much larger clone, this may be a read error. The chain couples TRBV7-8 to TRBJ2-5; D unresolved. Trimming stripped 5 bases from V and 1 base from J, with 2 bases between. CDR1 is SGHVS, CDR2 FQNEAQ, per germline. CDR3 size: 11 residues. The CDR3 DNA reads TGTGCCAGCAGCCGCCAAGAGACCCAGTACTTC. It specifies CASSRQETQYF.

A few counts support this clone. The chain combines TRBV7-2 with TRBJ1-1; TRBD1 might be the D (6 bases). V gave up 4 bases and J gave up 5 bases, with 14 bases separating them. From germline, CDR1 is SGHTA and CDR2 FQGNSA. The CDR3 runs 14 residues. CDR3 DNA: TGTGCCAGCAGCTCGGGGGGGCGCGTAACTGAAGCTTTCTTT. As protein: CASSSGGRVTEAFF.

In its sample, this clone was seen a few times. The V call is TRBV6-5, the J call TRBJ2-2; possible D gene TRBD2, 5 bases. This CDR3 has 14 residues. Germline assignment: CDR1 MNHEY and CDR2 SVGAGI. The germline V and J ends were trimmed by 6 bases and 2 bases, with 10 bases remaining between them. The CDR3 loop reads CASSRPGNTGELFF. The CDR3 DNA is TGTGCCAGCAGCCGTCCGGGAAACACCGGGGAGCTGTTTTTT.

In DNA form, the CDR3 reads TGCGCCAGCAGCTTTGGTACAACAGCCGGAGTGGAGACCCAGTACTTC. Translated, it gives CASSFGTTAGVETQYF. This rearrangement joins TRBV5-1 to TRBJ2-5; D gene uncertain. Per germline, CDR1 SGHRS and CDR2 YFSETQ. V lost 2 bases and J 5 bases, leaving 19 bases between the germline ends. The CDR3 sequence is 16 residues long. Complete variable domain (other parts from reference TRBV5-1 and TRBJ2-5): KAGVTQTPRYLIKTRGQQVTLSCSPISGHRSVSWYQQTPGQGLQFLFEYFSETQRNKGNFPGRFSGRQFSNSRSEMNVSTLELGDSALYLCASSFGTTAGVETQYFGPGTRLLVL.

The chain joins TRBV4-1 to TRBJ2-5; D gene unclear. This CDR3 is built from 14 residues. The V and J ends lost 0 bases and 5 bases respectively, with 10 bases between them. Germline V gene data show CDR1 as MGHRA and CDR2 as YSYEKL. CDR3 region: CASSQEEGRETQYF. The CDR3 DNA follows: TGCGCCAGCAGCCAAGAAGAAGGGCGGGAGACCCAGTACTTC.

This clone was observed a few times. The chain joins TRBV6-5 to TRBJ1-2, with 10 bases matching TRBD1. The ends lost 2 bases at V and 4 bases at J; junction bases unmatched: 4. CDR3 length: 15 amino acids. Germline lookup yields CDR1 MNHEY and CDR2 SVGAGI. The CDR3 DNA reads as TGTGCCAGCAGTTACCGGGACAGGGGAGGCTATGGCTACACCTTC. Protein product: CASSYRDRGGYGYTF.

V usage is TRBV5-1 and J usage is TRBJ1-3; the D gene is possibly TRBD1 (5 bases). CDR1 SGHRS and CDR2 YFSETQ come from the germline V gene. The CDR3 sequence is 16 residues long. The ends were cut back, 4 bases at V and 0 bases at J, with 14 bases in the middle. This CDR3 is CASSLLDSASGNTIYF. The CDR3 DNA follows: TGCGCCAGCAGCCTCCTCGACAGTGCCTCTGGAAACACCATATATTTT. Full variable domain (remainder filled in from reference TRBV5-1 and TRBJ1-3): KAGVTQTPRYLIKTRGQQVTLSCSPISGHRSVSWYQQTPGQGLQFLFEYFSETQRNKGNFPGRFSGRQFSNSRSEMNVSTLELGDSALYLCASSLLDSASGNTIYFGEGSWLTVV.

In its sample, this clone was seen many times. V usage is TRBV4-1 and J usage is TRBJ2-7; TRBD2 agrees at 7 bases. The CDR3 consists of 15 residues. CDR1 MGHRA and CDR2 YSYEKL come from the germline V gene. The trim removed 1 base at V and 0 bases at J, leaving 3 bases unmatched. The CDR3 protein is CASSQAGGYSYEQYF. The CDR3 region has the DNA TGCGCCAGCAGCCAAGCGGGGGGATACTCCTACGAGCAGTACTTC.

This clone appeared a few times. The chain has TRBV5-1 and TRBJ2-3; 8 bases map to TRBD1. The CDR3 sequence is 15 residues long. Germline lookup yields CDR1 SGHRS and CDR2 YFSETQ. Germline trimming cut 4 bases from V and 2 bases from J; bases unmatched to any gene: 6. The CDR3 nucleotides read TGCGCCAGCAGCACGGGACAGGAGTACACAGATACGCAGTATTTT. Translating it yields CASSTGQEYTDTQYF.

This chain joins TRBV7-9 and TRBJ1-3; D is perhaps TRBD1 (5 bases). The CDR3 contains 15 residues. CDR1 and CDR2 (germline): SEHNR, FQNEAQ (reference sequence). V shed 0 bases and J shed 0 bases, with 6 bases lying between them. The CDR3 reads CASSLATVSGNTIYF. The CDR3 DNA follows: TGTGCCAGCAGCTTAGCGACAGTCTCTGGAAACACCATATATTTT. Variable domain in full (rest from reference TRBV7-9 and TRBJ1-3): DTGVSQNPRHKITKRGQNVTFRCDPISEHNRLYWYRQTLGQGPEFLTYFQNEAQLEKSRLLSDRFSAERPKGSFSTLEIQRTEQGDSAMYLCASSLATVSGNTIYFGEGSWLTVV.

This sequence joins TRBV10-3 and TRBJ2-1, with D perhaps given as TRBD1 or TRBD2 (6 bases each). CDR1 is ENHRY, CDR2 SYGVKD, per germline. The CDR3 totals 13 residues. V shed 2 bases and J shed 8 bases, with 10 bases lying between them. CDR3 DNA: TGTGCCATCAGTGAGCCCGGGGGCGATGAGCAGTTCTTC. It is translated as CAISEPGGDEQFF.

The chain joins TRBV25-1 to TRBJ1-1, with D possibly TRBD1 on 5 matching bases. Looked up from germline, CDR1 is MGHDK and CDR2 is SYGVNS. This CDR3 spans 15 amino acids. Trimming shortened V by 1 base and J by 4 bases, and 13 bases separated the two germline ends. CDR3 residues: CASSELGDGGTEAFF. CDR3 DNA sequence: TGTGCCAGCAGTGAATTGGGGGACGGTGGCACTGAAGCTTTCTTT. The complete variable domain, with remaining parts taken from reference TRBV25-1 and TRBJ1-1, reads EADIYQTPRYLVIGTGKKITLECSQTMGHDKMYWYQQDPGMELHLIHYSYGVNSTEKGDLSSESTVSRIRTEHFPLTLESARPSHTSQYLCASSELGDGGTEAFFGQGTRLTVV.